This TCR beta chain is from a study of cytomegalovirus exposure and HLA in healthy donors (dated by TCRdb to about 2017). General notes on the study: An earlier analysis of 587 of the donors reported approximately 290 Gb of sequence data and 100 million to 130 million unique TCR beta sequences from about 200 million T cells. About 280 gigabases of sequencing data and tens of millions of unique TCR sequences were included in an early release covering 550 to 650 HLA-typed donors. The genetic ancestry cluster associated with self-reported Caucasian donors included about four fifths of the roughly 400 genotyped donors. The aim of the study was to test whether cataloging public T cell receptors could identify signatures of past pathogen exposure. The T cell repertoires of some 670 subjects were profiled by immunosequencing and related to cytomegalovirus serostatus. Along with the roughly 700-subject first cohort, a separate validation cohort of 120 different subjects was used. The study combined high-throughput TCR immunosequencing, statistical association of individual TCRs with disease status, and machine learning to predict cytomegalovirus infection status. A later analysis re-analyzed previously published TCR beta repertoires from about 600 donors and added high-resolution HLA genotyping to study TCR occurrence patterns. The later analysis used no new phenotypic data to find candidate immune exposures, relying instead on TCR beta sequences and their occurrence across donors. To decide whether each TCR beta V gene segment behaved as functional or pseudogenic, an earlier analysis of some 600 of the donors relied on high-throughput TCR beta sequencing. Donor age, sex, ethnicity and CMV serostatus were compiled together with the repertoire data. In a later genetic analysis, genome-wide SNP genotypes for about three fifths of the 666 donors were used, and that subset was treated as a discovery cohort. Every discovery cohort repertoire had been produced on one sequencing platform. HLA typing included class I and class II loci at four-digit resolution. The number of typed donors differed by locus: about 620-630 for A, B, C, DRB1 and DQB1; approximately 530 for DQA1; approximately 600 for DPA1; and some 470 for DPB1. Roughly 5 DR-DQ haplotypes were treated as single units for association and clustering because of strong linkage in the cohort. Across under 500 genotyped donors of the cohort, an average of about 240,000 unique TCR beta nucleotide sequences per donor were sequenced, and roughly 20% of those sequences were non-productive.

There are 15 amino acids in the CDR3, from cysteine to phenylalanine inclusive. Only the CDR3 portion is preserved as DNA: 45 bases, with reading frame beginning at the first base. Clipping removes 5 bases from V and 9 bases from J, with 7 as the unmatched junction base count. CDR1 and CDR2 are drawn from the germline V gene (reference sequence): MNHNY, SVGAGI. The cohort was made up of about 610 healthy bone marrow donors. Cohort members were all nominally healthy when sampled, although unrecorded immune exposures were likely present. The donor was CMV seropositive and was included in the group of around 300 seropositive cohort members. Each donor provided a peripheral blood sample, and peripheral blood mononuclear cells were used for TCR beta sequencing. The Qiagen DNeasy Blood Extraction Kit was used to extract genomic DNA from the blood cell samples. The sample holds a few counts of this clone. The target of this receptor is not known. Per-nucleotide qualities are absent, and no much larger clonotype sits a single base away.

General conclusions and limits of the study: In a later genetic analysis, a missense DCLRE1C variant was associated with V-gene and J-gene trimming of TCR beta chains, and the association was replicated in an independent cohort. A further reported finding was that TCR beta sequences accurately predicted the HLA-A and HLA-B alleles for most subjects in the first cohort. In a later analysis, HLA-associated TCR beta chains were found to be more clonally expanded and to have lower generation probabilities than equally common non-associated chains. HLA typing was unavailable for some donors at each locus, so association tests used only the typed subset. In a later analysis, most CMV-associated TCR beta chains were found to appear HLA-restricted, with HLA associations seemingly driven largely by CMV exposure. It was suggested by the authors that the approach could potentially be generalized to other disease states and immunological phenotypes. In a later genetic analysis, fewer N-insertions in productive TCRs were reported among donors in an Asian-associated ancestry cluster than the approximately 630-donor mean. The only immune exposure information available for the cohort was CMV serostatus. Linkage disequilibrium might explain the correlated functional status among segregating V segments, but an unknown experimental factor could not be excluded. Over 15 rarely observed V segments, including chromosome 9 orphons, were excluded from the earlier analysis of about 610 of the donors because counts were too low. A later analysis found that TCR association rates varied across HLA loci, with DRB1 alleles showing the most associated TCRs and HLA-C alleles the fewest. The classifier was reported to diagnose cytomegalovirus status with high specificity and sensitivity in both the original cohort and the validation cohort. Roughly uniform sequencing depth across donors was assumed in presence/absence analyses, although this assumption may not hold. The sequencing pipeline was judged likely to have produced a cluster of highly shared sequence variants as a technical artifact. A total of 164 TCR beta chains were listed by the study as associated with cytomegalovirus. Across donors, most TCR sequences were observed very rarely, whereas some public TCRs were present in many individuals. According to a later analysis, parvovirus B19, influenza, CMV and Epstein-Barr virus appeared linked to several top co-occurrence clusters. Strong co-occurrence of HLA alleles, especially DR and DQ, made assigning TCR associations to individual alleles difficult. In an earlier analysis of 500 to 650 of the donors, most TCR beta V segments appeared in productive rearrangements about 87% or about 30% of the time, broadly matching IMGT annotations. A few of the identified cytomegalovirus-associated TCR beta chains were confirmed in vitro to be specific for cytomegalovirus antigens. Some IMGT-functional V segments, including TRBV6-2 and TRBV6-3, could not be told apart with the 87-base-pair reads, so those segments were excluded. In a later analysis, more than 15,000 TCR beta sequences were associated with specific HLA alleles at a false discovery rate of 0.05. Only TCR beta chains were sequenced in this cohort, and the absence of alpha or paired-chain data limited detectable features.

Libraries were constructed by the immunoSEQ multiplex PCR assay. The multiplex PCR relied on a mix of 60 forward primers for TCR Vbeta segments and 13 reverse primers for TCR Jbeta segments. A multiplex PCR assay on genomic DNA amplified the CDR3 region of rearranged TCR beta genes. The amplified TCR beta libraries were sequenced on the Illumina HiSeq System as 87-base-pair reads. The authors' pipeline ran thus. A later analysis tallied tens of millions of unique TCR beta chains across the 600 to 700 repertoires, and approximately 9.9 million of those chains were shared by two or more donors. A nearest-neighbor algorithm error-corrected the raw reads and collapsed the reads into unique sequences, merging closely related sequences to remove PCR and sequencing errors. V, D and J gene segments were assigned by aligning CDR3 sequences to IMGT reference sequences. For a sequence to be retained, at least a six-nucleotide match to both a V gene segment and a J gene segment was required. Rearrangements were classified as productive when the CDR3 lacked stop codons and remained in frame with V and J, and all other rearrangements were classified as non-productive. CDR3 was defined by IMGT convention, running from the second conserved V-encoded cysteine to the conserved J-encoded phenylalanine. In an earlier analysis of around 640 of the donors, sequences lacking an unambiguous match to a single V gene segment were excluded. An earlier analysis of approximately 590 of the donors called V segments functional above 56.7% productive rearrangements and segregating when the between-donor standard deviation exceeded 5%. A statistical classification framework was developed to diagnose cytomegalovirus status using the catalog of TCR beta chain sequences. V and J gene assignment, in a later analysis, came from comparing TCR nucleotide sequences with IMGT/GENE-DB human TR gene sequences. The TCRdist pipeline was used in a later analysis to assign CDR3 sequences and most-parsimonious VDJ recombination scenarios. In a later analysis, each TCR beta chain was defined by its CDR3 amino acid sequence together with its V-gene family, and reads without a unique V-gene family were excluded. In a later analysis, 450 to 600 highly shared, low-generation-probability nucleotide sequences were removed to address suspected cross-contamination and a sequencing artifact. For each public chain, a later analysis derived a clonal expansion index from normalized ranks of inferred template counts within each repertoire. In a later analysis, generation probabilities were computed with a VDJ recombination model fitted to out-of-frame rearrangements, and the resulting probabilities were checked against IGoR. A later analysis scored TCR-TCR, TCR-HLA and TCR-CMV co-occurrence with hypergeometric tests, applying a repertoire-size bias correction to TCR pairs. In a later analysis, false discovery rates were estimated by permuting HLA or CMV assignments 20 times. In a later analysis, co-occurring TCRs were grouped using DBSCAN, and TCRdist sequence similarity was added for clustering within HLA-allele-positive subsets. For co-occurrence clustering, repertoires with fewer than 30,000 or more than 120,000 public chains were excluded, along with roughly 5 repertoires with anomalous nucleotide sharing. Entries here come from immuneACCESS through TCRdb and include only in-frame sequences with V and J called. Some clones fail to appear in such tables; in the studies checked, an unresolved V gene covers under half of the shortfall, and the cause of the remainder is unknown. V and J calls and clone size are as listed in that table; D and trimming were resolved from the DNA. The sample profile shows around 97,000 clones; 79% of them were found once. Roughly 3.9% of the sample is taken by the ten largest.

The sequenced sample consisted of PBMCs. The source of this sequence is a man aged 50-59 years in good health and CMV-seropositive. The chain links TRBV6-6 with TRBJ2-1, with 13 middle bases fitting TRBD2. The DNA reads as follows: TGTGCCAGCAGTGAGACTAGCGGGAGGATCAGTGAGCAGTTCTTC. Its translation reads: CASSETSGRISEQFF.